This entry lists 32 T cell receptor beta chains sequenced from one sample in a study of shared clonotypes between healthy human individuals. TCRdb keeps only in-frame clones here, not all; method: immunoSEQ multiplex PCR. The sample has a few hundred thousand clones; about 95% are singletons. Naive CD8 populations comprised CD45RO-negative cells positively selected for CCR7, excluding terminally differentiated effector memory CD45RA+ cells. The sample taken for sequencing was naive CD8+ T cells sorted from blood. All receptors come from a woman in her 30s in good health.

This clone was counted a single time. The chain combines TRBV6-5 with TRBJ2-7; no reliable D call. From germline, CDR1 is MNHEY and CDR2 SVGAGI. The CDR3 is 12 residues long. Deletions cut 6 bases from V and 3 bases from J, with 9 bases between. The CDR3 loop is CASSDPSYEQYF. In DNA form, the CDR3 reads TGTGCCAGCAGCGACCCCAGCTACGAGCAGTACTTC.

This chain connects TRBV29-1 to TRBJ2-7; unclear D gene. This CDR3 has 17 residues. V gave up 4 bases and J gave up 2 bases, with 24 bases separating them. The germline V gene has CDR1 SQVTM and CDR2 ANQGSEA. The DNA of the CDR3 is TGCAGCGTTGTTTTTCTCGGTCGCGACCCCAGAACCTACGAGCAGTACTTC. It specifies CSVVFLGRDPRTYEQYF.

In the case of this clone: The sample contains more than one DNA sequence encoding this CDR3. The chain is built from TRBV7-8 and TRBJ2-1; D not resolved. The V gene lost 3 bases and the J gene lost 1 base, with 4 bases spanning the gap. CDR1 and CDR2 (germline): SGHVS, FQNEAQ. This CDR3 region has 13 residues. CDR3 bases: TGTGCCAGCAGCTTCTCGTCCTACAATGAGCAGTTCTTC. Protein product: CASSFSSYNEQFF.

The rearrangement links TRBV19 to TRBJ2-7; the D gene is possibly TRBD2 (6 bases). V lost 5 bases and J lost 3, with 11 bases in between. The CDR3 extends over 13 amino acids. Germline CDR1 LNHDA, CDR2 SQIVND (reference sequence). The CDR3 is CASSPGAFYEQYF. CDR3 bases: TGTGCCAGTAGTCCGGGAGCCTTCTACGAGCAGTACTTC.

CDR3: CASSTGESSGNTIYF. CDR3 in DNA: TGTGCCAGCAGTACAGGGGAGAGCTCTGGAAACACCATATATTTT. This chain connects TRBV2 to TRBJ1-3, with 7 bases aligning to TRBD1. The trim removed 5 bases at V and 0 bases at J, leaving 4 bases unmatched. Germline V gene lookup returns CDR1 SNHLY and CDR2 FYNNEI. The CDR3 totals 15 residues.

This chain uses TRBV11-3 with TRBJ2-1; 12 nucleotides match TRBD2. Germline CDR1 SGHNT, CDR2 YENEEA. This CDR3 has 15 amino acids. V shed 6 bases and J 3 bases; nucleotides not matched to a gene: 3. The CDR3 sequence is CASSSSGRDYNEQFF. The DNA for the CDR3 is TGTGCCAGCAGTTCTAGCGGGAGGGACTACAATGAGCAGTTCTTC. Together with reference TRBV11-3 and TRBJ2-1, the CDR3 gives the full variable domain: EAGVVQSPRYKIIEKKQPVAFWCNPISGHNTLYWYLQNLGQGPELLIRYENEEAVDDSQLPKDRFSAERLKGVDSTLKIQPAELGDSAVYLCASSSSGRDYNEQFFGPGTRLTVL.

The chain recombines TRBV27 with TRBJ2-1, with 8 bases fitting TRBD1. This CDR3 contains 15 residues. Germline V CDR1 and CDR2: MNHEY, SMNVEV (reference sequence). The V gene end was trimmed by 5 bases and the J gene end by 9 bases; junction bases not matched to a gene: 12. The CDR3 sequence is CASSPWTGRDTEQFF. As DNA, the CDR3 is TGTGCCAGCAGTCCGTGGACAGGGAGAGACACTGAGCAGTTCTTC.

The CDR3 loop is CASSEGIYRPNEQFF. As DNA, the CDR3 is TGCGCCAGCAGTGAGGGTATTTACCGGCCCAATGAGCAGTTCTTC. The chain employs TRBV10-1 and TRBJ2-1; no clear D gene. The CDR3 is 15 residues long. Germline V gene lookup returns CDR1 WNHNN and CDR2 SYGVQD (reference sequence). V lost 2 bases to trimming and J lost 6 bases, with 14 bases between them.

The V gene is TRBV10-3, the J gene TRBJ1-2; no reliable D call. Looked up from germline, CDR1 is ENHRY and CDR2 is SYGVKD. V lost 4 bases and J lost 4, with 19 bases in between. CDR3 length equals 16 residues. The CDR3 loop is CAISVTAEDQLYGYTF. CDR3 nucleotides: TGTGCCATCAGTGTTACAGCAGAAGACCAACTCTATGGCTACACCTTC.

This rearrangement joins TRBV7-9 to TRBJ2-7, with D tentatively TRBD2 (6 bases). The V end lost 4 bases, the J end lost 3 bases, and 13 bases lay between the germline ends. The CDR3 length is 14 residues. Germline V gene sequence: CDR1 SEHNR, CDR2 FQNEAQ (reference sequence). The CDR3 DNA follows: TGTGCCAGCAGCTCTTCGACTAGGAACTACGAGCAGTACTTC. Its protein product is CASSSSTRNYEQYF.

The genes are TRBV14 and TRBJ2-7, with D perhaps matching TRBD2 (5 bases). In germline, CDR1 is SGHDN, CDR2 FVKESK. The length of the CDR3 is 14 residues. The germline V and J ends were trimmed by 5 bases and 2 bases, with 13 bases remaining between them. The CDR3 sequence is CASSGLARTYEQYF. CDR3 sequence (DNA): TGTGCCAGCAGCGGCCTAGCTAGAACCTACGAGCAGTACTTC.

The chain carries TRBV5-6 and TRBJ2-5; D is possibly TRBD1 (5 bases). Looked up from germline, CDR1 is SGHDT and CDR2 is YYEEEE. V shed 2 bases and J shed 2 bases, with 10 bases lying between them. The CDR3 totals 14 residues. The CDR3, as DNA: TGTGCCAGCAGCTTAAGAGACAGACAAGAGACCCAGTACTTC. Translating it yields CASSLRDRQETQYF. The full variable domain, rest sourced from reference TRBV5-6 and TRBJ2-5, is DAGVTQSPTHLIKTRGQQVTLRCSPKSGHDTVSWYQQALGQGPQFIFQYYEEEERQRGNFPDRFSGHQFPNYSSELNVNALLLGDSALYLCASSLRDRQETQYFGPGTRLLVL.

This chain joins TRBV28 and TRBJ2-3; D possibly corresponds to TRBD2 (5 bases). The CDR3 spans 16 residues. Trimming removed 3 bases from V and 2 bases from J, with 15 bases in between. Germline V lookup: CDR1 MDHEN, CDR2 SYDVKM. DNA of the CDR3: TGTGCCAGCAGTTTTACTCCGGGCGGGTTCACAGATACGCAGTATTTT. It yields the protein CASSFTPGGFTDTQYF.

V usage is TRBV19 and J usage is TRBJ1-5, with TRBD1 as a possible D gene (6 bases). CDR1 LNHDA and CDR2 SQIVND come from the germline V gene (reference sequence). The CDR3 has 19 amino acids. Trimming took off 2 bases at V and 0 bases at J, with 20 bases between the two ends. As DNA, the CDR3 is TGTGCCAGTAGTATAACAGGGTTGGTTCGGTATAATAGCAATCAGCCCCAGCATTTT. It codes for CASSITGLVRYNSNQPQHF.

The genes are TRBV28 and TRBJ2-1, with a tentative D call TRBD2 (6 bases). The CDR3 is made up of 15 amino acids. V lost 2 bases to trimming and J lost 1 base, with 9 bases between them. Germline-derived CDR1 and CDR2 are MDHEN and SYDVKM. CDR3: CASSLRLGSYNEQFF. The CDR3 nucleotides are TGTGCCAGCAGTTTACGACTAGGTTCCTACAATGAGCAGTTCTTC.

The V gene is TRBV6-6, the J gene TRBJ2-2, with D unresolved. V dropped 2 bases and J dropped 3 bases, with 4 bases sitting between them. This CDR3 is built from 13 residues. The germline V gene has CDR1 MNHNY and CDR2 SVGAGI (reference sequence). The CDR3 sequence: CASSYTDTGELFF. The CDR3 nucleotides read TGTGCCAGCAGTTACACCGACACCGGGGAGCTGTTTTTT.

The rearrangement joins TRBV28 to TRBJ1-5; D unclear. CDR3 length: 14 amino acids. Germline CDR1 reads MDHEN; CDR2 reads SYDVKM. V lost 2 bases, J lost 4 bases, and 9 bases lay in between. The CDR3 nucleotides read TGTGCCAGCAGTTTAGGGCTTTTTAATCAGCCCCAGCATTTT. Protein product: CASSLGLFNQPQHF.

This CDR3 is CASSQGTSDGELFF. CDR3 coding DNA: TGTGCCAGCAGCCAAGGGACTAGCGACGGGGAGCTGTTTTTT. The chain uses TRBV25-1 and TRBJ2-2, with 10 bases that match TRBD2. Per germline, CDR1 MGHDK and CDR2 SYGVNS. The CDR3 is 14 amino acids. J gave up 7 bases and V 6 bases, and 5 bases lay outside the gene matches.

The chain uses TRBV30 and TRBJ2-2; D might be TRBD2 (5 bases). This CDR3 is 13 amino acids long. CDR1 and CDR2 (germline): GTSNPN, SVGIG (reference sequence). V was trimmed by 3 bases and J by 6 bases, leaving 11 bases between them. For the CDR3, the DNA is TGTGCCTGGAGCCGGGGTGGGGCCGGGGAGCTGTTTTTT. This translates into CAWSRGGAGELFF.

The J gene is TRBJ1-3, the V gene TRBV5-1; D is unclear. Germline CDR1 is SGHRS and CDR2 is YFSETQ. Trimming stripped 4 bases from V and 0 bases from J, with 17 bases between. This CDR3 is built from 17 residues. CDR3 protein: CASSPTALYSSGNTIYF. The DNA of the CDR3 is TGCGCCAGCAGCCCCACCGCTTTGTACAGCTCTGGAAACACCATATATTTT.

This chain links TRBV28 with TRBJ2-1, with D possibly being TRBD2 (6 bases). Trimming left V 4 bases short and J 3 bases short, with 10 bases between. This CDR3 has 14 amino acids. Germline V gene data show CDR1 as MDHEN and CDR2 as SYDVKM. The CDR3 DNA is TGTGCCAGCAGTTCCCCCGGGAGCTACAATGAGCAGTTCTTC. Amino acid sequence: CASSSPGSYNEQFF.

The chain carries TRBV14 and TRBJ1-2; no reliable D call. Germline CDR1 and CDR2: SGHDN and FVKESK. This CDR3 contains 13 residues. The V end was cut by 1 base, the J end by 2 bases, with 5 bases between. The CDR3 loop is CASSQVGNYGYTF. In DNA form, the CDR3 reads TGTGCCAGCAGCCAAGTGGGCAACTATGGCTACACCTTC.

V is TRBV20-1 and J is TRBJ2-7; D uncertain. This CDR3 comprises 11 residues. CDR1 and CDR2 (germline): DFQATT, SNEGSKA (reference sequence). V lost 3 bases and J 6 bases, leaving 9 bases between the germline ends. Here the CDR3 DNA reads TGCAGTGCTAGGGTAGGGTTCGAGCAGTACTTC. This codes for CSARVGFEQYF.

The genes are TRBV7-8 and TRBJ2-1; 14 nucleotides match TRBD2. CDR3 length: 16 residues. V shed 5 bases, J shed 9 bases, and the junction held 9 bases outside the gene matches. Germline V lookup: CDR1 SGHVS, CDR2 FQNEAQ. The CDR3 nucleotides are TGTGCCAGCAGCCCTCGACTAGCGGGAGGGCACGGTGAGCAGTTCTTC. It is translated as CASSPRLAGGHGEQFF.

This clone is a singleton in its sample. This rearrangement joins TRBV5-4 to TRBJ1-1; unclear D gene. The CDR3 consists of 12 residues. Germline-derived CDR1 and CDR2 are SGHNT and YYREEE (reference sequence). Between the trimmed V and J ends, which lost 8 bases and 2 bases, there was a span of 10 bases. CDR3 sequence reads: CASITENTEAFF. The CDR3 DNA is TGTGCCAGTATAACAGAAAACACTGAAGCTTTCTTT. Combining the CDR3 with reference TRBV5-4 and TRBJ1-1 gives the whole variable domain ETGVTQSPTHLIKTRGQQVTLRCSSQSGHNTVSWYQQALGQGPQFIFQYYREEENGRGNFPPRFSGLQFPNYSSELNVNALELDDSALYLCASITENTEAFFGQGTRLTVV.

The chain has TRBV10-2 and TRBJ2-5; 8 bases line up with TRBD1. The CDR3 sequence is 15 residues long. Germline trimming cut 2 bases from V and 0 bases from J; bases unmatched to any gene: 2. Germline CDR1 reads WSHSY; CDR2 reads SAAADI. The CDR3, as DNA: TGCGCCAGCAGTGAGGAGGACAGGGACCAAGAGACCCAGTACTTC. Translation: CASSEEDRDQETQYF.

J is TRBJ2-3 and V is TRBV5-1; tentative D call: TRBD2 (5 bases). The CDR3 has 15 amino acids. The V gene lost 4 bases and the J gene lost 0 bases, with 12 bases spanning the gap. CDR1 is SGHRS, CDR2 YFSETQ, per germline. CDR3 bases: TGCGCCAGCAGCCCCGAGAGCGGAAGCACAGATACGCAGTATTTT. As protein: CASSPESGSTDTQYF.

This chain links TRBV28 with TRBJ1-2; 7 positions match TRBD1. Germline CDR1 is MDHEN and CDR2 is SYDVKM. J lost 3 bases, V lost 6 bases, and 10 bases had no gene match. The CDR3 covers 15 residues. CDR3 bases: TGTGCCAGCAGCCCCACGACAGGGCCTCACTATGGCTACACCTTC. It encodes CASSPTTGPHYGYTF.

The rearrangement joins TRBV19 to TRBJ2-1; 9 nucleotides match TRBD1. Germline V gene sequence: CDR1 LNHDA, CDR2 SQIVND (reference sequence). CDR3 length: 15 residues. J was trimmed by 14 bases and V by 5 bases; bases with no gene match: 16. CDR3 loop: CASSYRDRALYGEFF. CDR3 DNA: TGTGCCAGTAGTTACCGGGACAGGGCTCTATATGGGGAGTTCTTC.

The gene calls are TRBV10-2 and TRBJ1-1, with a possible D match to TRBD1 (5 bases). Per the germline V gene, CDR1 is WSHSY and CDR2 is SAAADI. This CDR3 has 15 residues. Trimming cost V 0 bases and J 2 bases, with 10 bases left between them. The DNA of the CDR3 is TGCGCCAGCAGTGAGTCACAGGCTCACAACACTGAAGCTTTCTTT. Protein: CASSESQAHNTEAFF.

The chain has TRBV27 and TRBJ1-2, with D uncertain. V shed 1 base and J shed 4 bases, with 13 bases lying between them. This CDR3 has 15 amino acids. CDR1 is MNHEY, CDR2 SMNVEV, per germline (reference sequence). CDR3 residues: CASSLLGSSAYGYTF. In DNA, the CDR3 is TGTGCCAGCAGTTTATTGGGATCGTCCGCCTATGGCTACACCTTC.

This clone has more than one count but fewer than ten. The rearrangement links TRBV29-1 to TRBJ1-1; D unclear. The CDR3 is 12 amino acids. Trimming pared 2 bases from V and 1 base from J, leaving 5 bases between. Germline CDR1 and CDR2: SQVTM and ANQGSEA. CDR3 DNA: TGCAGCGTTGAATTTGGGAACACTGAAGCTTTCTTT. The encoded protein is CSVEFGNTEAFF.